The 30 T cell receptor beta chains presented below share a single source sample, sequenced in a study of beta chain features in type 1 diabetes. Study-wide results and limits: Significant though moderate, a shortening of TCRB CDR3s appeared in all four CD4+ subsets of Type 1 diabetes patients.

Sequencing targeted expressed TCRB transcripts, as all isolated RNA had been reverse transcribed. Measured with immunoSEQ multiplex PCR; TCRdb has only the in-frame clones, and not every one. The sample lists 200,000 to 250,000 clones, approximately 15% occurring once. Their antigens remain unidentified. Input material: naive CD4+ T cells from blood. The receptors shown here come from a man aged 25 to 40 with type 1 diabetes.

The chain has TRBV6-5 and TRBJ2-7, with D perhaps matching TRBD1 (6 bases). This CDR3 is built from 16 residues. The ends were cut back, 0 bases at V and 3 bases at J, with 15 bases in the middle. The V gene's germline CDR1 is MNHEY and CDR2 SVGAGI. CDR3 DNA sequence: TGTGCCAGCAGTTACTCCGGGGACACTGGGGACTACGAGCAGTACTTC. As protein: CASSYSGDTGDYEQYF.

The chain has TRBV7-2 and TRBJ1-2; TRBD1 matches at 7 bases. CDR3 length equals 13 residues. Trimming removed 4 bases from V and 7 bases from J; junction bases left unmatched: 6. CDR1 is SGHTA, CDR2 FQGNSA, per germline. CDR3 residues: CASSSTGNGGYTF. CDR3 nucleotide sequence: TGTGCCAGCAGCTCGACAGGGAATGGTGGCTACACCTTC.

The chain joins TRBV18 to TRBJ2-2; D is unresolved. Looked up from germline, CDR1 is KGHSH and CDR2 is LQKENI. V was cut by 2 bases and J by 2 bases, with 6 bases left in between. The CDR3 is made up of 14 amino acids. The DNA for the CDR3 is TGTGCCAGCTCACCAAACAGCAACACCGGGGAGCTGTTTTTT. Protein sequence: CASSPNSNTGELFF.

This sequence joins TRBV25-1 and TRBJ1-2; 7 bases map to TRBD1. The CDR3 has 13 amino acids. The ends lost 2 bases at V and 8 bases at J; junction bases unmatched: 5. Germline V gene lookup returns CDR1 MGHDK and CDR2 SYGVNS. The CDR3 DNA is TGTGCCAGCAGTGAACAGGGGGTACAGGGCTACACCTTC. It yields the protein CASSEQGVQGYTF.

CDR3 DNA sequence: TGCGCCAGCAGCCCAGGACAGGGGGCTAACTATGGCTACACCTTC. It encodes CASSPGQGANYGYTF. The chain joins TRBV4-1 to TRBJ1-2; 10 positions agree with TRBD1. Germline V gene lookup returns CDR1 MGHRA and CDR2 YSYEKL. CDR3 size: 15 residues. After removal of 4 bases from V and 0 bases from J, the junction contained 2 bases not matched to a gene.

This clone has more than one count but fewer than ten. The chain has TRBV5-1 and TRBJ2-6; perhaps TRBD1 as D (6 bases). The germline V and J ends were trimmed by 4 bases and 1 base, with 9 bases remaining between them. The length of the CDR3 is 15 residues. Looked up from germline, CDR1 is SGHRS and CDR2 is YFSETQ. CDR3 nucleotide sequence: TGCGCCAGCAGCATACAGGGATCTGGGGCCAACGTCCTGACTTTC. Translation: CASSIQGSGANVLTF.

The CDR3: CASSHGGVYEQYF. Here the CDR3 DNA reads TGCGCCAGCAGCCACGGGGGAGTTTACGAGCAGTACTTC. The V call is TRBV4-1, the J call TRBJ2-7; TRBD2 is a possible D gene (6 bases). Trimming removed 3 bases at V and 4 bases at J, with 10 bases between. Germline CDR1 reads MGHRA; CDR2 reads YSYEKL. The CDR3 runs to 13 residues.

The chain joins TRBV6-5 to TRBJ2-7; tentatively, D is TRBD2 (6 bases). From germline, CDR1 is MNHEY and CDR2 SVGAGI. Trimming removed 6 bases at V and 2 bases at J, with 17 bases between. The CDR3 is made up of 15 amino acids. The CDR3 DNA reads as TGTGCCAGCAGCTCGCCCGGGGGTATTGCCTACGAGCAGTACTTC. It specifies CASSSPGGIAYEQYF.

CDR3 nucleotides: TGTGCCAGCTCGGGGGGTGCAGATACGCAGTATTTT. As protein: CASSGGADTQYF. The gene calls are TRBV6-5 and TRBJ2-3, with 7 bases identical to TRBD2. The CDR3 is 12 amino acids. Trimming at V came to 8 bases and at J to 4 bases, leaving 3 bases not matched to a gene. Germline assignment: CDR1 MNHEY and CDR2 SVGAGI.

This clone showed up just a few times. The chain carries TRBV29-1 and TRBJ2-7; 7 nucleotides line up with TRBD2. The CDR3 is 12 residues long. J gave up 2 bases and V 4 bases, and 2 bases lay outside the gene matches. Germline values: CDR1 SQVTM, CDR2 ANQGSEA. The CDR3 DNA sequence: TGCAGCGTTGTCGGGAGGACCTACGAGCAGTACTTC. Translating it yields CSVVGRTYEQYF.

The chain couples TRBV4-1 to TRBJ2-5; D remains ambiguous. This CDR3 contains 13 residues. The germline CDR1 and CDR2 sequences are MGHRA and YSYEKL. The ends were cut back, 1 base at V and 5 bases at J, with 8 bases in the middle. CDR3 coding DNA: TGCGCCAGCAGCCAAGCCGTCGGGGAGACCCAGTACTTC. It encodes CASSQAVGETQYF.

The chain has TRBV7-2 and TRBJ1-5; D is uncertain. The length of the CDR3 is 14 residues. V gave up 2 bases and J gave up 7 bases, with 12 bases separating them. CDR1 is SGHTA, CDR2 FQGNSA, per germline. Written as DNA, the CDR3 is TGTGCCAGCAGCTTACGAGGGAGTGGGCAGCCCCAGCATTTT. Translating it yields CASSLRGSGQPQHF.

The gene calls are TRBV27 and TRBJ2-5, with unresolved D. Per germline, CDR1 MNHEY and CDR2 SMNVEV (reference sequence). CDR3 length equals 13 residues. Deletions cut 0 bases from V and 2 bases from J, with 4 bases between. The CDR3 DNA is TGTGCCAGCAGTTTATCCACACAAGAGACCCAGTACTTC. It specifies CASSLSTQETQYF.

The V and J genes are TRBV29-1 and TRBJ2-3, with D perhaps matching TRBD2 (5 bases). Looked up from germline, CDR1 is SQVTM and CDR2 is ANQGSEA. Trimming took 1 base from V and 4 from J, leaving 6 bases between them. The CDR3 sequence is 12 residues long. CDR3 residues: CSVEAGADTQYF. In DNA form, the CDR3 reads TGCAGCGTTGAAGCCGGGGCAGATACGCAGTATTTT.

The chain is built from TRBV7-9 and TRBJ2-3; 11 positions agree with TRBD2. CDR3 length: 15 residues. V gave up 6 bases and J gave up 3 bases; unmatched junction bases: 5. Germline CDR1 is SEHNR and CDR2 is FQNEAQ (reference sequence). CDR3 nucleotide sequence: TGTGCCAGCAGAAAGACTAGCGGGGCTACAGATACGCAGTATTTT. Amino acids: CASRKTSGATDTQYF.

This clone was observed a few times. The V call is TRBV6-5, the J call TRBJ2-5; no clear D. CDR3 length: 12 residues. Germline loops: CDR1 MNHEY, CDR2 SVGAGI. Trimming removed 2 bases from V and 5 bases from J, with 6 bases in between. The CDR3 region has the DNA TGTGCCAGCAGTTACAACGGGGAGACCCAGTACTTC. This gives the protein CASSYNGETQYF.

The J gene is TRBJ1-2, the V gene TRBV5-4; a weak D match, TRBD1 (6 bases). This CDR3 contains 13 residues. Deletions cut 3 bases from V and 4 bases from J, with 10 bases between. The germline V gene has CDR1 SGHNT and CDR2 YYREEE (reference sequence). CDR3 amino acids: CASSSGHVYGYTF. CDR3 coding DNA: TGTGCCAGCAGCTCGGGACACGTCTATGGCTACACCTTC.

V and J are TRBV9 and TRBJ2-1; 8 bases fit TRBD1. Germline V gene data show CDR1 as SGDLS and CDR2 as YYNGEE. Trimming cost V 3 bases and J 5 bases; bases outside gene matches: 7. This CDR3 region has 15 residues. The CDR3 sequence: CASSGTGGRHNEQFF. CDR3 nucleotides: TGTGCCAGCAGCGGAACAGGGGGTCGGCACAATGAGCAGTTCTTC.

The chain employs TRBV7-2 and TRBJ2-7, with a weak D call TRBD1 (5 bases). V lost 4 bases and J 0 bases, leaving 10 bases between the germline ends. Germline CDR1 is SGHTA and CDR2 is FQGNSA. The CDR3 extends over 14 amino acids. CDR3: CASSYDSLSYEQYF. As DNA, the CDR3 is TGTGCCAGCAGCTATGACAGCCTCTCCTACGAGCAGTACTTC.

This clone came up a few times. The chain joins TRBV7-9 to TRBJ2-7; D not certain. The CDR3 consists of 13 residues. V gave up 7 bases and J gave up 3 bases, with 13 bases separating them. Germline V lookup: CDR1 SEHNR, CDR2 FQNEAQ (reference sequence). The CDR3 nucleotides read TGTGCCAGCACCCGTTCCCCCGGCTACGAGCAGTACTTC. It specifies CASTRSPGYEQYF.

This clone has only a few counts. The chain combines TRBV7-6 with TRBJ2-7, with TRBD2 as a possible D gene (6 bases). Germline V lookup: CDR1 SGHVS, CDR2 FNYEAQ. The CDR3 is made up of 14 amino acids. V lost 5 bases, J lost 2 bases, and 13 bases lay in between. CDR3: CASSNRDSTYEQYF. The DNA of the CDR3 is TGTGCCAGCAGCAACCGGGACTCGACCTACGAGCAGTACTTC.

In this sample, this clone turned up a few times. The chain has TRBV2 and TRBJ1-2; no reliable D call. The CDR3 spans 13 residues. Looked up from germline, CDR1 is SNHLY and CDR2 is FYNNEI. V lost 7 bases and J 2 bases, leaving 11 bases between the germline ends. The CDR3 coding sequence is TGTGCCAGCAACCCTACGGGAAACTATGGCTACACCTTC. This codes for CASNPTGNYGYTF.

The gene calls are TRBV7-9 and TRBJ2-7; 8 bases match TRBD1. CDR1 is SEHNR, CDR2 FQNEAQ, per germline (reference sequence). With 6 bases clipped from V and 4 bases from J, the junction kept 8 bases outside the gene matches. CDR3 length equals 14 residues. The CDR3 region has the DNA TGTGCCAGCAGGGCAACAGGGGGTAATTACGAGCAGTACTTC. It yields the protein CASRATGGNYEQYF.

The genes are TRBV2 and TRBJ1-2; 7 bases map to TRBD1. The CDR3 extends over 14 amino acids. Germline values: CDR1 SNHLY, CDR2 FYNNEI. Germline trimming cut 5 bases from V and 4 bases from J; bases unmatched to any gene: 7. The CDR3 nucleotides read TGTGCCAGCAGTCAGACAGGGCAGAGCTATGGCTACACCTTC. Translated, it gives CASSQTGQSYGYTF. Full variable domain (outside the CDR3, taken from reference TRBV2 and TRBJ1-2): EPEVTQTPSHQVTQMGQEVILRCVPISNHLYFYWYRQILGQKVEFLVSFYNNEISEKSEIFDDQFSVERPDGSNFTLKIRSTKLEDSAMYFCASSQTGQSYGYTFGSGTRLTVV.

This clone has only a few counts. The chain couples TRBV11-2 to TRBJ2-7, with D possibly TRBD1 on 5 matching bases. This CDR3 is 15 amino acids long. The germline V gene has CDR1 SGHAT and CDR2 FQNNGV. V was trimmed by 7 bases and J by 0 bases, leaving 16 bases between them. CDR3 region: CASTQGAVSSYEQYF. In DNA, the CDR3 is TGTGCCAGCACCCAAGGGGCGGTTAGCTCCTACGAGCAGTACTTC.

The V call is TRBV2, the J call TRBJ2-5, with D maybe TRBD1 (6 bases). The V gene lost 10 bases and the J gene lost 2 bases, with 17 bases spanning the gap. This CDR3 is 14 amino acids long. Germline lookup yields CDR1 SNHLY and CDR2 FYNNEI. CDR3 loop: CATAKTGKQETQYF. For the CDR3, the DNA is TGTGCCACCGCTAAAACAGGGAAACAAGAGACCCAGTACTTC.

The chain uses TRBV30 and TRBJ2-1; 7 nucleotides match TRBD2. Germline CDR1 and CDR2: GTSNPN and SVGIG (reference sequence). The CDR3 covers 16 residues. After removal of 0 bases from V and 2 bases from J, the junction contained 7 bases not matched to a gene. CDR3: CAWSVIGGSPYNEQFF. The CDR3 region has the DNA TGTGCCTGGAGTGTGATTGGCGGGAGTCCCTACAATGAGCAGTTCTTC.

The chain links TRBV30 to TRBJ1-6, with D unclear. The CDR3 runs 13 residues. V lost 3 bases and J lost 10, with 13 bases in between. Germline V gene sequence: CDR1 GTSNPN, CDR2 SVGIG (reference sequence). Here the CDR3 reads CAWRRERESPLHF. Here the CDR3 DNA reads TGTGCCTGGAGGCGGGAAAGGGAGTCACCCCTCCACTTT.

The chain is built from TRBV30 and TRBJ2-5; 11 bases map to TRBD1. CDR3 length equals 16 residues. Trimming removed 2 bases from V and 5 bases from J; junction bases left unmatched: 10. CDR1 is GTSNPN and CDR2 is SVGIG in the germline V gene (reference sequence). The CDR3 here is CAWSPGQGGYRETQYF. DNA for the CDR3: TGTGCCTGGAGTCCGGGACAGGGGGGCTATAGGGAGACCCAGTACTTC.

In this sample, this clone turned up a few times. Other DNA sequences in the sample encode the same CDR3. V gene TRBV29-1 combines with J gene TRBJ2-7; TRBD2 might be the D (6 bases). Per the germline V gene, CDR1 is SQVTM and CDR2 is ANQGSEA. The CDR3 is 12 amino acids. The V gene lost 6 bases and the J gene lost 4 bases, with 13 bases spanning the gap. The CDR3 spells CSVLGGSYEQYF. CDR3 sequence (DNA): TGCAGCGTCCTGGGGGGATCATACGAGCAGTACTTC.